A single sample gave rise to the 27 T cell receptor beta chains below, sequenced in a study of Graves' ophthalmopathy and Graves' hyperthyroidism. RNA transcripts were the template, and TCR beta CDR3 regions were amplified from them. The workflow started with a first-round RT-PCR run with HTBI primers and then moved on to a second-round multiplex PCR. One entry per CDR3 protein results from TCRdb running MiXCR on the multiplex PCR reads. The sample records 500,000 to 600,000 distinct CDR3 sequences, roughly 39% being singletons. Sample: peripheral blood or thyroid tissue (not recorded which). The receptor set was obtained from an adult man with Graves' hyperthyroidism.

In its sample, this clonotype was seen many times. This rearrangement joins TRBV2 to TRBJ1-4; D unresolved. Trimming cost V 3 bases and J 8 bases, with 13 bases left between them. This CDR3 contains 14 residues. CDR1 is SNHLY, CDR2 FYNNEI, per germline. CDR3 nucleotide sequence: TGTGCCAGCAGTGATGGCCCCCTTAAAGAAAAACTGTTTTTT. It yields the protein CASSDGPLKEKLFF.

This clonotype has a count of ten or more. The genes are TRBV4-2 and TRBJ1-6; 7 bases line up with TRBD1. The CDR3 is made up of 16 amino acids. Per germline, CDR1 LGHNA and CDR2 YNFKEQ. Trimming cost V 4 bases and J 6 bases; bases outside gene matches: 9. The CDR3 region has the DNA TGTGCCAGCAGCCCTGCCTCGGGACAGAGTAATTCACCCCTCCACTTT. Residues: CASSPASGQSNSPLHF.

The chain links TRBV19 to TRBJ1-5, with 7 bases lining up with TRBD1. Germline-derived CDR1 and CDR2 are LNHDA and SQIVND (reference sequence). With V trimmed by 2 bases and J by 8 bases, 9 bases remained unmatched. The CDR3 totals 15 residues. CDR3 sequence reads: CASSIITTGMKPQHF. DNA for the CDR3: TGTGCCAGTAGTATAATAACGACAGGGATGAAGCCCCAGCATTTT.

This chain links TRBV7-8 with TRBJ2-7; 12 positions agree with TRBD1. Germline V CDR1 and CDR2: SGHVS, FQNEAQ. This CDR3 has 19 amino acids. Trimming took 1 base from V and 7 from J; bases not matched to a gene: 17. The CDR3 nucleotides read TGTGCCAGCAGCTTAGTCAGGGCACCGACCGGGACAGGGGGCAATGAGCAGTACTTC. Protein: CASSLVRAPTGTGGNEQYF.

The CDR3 region is CASNRDSNEAFF. The CDR3 DNA reads TGTGCCAGCAACCGGGACAGCAATGAAGCTTTCTTT. J is TRBJ1-1 and V is TRBV25-1, with TRBD1 identical over 7 bases. CDR3 length: 12 amino acids. With 7 bases clipped from V and 7 bases from J, the junction kept 6 bases outside the gene matches. Germline CDR1 reads MGHDK; CDR2 reads SYGVNS.

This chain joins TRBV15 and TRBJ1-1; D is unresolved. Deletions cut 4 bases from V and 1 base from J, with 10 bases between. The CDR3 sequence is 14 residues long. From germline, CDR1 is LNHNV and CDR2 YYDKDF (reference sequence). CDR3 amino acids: CATSKPGENTEAFF. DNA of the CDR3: TGTGCCACCAGCAAACCCGGGGAGAACACTGAAGCTTTCTTT.

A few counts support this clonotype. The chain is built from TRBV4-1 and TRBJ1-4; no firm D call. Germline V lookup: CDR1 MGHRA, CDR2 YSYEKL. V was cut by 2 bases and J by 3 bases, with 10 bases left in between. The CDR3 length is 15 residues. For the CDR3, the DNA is TGCGCCAGCAGCCAACTCCGCGGGGCTAATGAAAAACTGTTTTTT. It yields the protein CASSQLRGANEKLFF.

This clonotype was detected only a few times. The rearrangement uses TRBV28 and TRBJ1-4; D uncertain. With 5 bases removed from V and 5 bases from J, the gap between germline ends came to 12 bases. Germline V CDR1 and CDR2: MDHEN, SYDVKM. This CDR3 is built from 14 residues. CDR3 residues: CASSTIPENEKLFF. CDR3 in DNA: TGTGCCAGCAGTACAATACCAGAAAATGAAAAACTGTTTTTT. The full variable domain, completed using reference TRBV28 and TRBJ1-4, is DVKVTQSSRYLVKRTGEKVFLECVQDMDHENMFWYRQDPGLGLRLIYFSYDVKMKEKGDIPEGYSVSREKKERFSLILESASTNQTSMYLCASSTIPENEKLFFGSGTQLSVL.

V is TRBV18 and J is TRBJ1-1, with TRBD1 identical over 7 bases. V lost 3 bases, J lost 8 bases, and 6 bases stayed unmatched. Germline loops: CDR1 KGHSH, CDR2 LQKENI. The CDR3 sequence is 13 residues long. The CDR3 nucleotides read TGTGCCAGCTCACCCTGGGGGACAGACGAAGCTTTCTTT. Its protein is CASSPWGTDEAFF.

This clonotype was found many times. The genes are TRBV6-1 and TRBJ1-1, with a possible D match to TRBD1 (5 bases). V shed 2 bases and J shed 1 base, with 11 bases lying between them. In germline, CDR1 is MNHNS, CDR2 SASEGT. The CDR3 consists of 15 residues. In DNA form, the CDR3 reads TGTGCCAGCAGTGAAAAGGATGGGGGGAACACTGAAGCTTTCTTT. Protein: CASSEKDGGNTEAFF.

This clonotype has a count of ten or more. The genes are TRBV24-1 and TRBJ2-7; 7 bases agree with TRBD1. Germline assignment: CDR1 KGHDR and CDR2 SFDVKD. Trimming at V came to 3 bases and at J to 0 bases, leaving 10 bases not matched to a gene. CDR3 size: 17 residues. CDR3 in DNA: TGTGCCACCAGTGATCTCCAAGGGACAGCGAGCTCCTACGAGCAGTACTTC. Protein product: CATSDLQGTASSYEQYF.

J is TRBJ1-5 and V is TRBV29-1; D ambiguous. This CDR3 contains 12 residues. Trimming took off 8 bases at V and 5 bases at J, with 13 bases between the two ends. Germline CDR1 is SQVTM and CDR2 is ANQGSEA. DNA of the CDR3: TGCAGCTTAGGGCAGCGAGATCAGCCCCAGCATTTT. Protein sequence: CSLGQRDQPQHF.

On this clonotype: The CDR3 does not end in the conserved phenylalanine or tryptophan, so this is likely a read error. The CDR3 DNA reads TGTGCCAGCAGTTCAATAGCAGGGAAAGAGACCCAGTACTCC. This gives the protein CASSSIAGKETQYS. The rearrangement links TRBV7-9 to TRBJ2-5, with D tentatively TRBD1 (5 bases). This CDR3 contains 14 residues. In germline, CDR1 is SEHNR, CDR2 FQNEAQ (reference sequence). The germline V and J ends were trimmed by 6 bases and 3 bases, with 14 bases remaining between them.

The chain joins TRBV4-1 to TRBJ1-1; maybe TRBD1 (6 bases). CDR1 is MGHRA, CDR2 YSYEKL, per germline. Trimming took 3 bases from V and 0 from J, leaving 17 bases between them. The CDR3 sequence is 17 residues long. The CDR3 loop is CASSHGGAALMNTEAFF. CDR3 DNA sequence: TGCGCCAGCAGCCACGGGGGGGCAGCGCTCATGAACACTGAAGCTTTCTTT.

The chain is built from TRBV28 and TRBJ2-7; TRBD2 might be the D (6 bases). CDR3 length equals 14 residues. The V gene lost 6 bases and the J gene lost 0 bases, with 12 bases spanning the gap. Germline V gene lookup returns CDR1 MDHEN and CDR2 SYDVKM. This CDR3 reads CASRTAGSSYEQYF. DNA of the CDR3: TGTGCCAGCAGGACTGCGGGGAGCTCCTACGAGCAGTACTTC.

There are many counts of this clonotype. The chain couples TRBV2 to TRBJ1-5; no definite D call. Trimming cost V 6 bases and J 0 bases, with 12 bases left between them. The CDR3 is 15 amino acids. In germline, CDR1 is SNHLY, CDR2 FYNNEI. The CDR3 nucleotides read TGTGCCAGCAGCATAAGTGGGTATAGCAATCAGCCCCAGCATTTT. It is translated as CASSISGYSNQPQHF.

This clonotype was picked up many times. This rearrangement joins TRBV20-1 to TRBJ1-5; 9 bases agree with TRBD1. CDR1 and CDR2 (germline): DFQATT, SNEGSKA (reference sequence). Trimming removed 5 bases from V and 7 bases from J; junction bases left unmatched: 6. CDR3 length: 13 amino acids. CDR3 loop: CSAGDRVGQPQHF. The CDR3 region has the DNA TGCAGTGCTGGGGACAGGGTTGGCCAGCCCCAGCATTTT.

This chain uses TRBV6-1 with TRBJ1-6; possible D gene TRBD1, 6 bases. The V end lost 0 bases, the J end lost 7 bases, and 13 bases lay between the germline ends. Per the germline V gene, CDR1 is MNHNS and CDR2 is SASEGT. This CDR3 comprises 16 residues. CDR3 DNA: TGTGCCAGCAGTGAAGCGCCTGGGGGCAGAAATTCACCCCTCCACTTT. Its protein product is CASSEAPGGRNSPLHF.

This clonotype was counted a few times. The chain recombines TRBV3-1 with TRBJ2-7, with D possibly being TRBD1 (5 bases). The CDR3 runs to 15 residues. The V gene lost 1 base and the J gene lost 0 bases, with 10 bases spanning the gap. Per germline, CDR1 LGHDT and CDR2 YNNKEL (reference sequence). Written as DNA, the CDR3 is TGTGCCAGCAGCCAAGGTGCGGACACCTCCTACGAGCAGTACTTC. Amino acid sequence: CASSQGADTSYEQYF.

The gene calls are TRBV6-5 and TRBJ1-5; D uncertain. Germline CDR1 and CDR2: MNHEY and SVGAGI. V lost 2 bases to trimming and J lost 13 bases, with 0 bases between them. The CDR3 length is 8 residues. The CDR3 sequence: CASSYQHF. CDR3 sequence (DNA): TGTGCCAGCAGTTACCAGCATTTT.

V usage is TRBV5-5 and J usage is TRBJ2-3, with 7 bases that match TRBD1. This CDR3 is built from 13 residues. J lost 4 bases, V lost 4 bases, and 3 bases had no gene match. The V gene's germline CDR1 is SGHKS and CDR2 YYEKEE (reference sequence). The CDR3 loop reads CASSATGPDTQYF. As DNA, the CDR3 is TGTGCCAGCAGCGCGACAGGGCCAGATACGCAGTATTTT.

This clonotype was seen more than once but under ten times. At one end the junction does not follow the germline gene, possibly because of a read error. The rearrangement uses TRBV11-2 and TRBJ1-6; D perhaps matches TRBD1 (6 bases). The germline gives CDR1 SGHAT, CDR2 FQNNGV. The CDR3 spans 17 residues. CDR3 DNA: TGCGCCAGCAGCTTGGGGGGCACAACCTCCTATAATTCACCCCTCCACTTT. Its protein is CASSLGGTTSYNSPLHF.

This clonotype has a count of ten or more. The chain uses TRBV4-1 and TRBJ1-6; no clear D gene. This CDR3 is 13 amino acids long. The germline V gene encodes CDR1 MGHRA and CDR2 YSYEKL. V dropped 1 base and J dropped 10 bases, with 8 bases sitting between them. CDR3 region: CASSQGSGSPLHF. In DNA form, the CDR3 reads TGCGCCAGCAGCCAAGGGTCGGGATCACCCCTCCACTTT.

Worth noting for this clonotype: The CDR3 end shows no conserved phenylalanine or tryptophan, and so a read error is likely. CDR3 coding DNA: TGTGCCAGCAGGGAATGGACAGGGCGAGGCTACACCCTC. This gives the protein CASREWTGRGYTL. The chain employs TRBV28 and TRBJ1-2, with 8 bases lining up with TRBD1. Germline values: CDR1 MDHEN, CDR2 SYDVKM. The CDR3 has 13 amino acids. The V gene end was trimmed by 6 bases and the J gene end by 8 bases; junction bases not matched to a gene: 8.

DNA for the CDR3: TGTGCCTGGAGTGGGTACCAAGAGACCCAGTACTTC. Protein: CAWSGYQETQYF. This chain links TRBV30 with TRBJ2-5; no clear D gene. V was cut by 1 base and J by 0 bases, with 3 bases left in between. The germline V gene has CDR1 GTSNPN and CDR2 SVGIG (reference sequence). This CDR3 comprises 12 residues.

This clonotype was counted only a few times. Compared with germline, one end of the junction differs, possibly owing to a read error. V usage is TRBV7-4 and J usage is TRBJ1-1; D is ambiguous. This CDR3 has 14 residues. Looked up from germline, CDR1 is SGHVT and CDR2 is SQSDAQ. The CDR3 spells CASSLGQKTPEAFF. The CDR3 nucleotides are TGTGCCAGCAGTTTAGGCCAGAAAACCCCTGAAGCTTTCTTT. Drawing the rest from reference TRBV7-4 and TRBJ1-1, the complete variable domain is GAGVSQSPRYKVAKRGRDVALRCDSISGHVTLYWYRQTLGQGSEVLTYSQSDAQRDKSGRPSGRFSAERPERSVSTLKIQRTEQGDSAVYLCASSLGQKTPEAFFGQGTRLTVV.

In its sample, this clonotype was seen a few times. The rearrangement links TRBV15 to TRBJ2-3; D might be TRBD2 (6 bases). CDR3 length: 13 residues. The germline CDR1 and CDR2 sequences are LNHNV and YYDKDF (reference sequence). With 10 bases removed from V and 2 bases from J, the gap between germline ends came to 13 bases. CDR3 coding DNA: TGTGCCAGCCAGGAGGGGTCCACAGATACGCAGTATTTT. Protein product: CASQEGSTDTQYF.